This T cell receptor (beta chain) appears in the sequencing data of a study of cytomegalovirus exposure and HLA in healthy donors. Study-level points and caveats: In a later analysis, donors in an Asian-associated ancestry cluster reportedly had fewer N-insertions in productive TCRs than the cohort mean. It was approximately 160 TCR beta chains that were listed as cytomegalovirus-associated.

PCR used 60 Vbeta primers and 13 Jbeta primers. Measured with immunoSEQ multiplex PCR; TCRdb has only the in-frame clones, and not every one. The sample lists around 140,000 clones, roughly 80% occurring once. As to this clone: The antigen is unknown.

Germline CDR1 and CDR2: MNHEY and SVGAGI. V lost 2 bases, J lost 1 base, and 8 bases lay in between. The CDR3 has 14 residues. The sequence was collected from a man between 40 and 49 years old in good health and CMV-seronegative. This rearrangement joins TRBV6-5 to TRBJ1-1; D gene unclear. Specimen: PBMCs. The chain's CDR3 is CASSYGHGNTEAFF. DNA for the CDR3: TGTGCCAGCAGTTACGGGCACGGGAACACTGAAGCTTTCTTT.